This T cell receptor beta chain was recorded in a study of metastatic and nonmetastatic thyroid tumors. Study context: Repertoires from blood and tumor or nodule tissue of malignant and benign thyroid patients were compared. Study-wide points: Malignant thyroid tumors reportedly had TCR beta diversity that was significantly higher than in benign nodules, in blood and tumor.

Thyroid surgery was preceded by no treatment in any patient. Original methodology: What underpinned the distant-metastasis classifier for papillary thyroid cancer was the set of CDR3 differences across clinicopathological groups. TCRdb ran MiXCR on the PCR reads. The V and J calls follow TCRdb's processing rather than the paper's. This table holds 30,000 to 40,000 clones, under 25% found once. Germline-derived CDR1 and CDR2 are DFQATT and SNEGSKA (reference sequence). After removal of 0 bases from V and 2 bases from J, the junction contained 11 bases not matched to a gene. CDR3 length: 18 residues. In this sample, this clone turned up many times. Its antigen is undetermined. The sample contains more than one DNA sequence encoding this CDR3.

This chain links TRBV20-1 with TRBJ2-1; 9 bases align to TRBD2. The sample comprised tumor tissue. The origin of this receptor is a male donor with papillary thyroid cancer or a benign thyroid nodule (not recorded which). Some clones in this sample may be carry-over from other donors' samples. This chain's CDR3 is CSARDPGGTSNTYNEQFF. CDR3 bases: TGCAGTGCTAGAGATCCGGGGGGGACTAGCAACACCTACAATGAGCAGTTCTTC.